This is a list of T cell receptor beta chains from one sample in a study of blood T cell repertoires in COVID-19. Profiling relied on immunoSEQ multiplex PCR, and the TCRdb table lists in-frame clones only, not all of them. The table shows 170,000 or so clones, with approximately 86% occurring only once. Sequencing input: peripheral blood. The receptors were sampled from a man aged 45 to 65 with active or convalescent COVID-19. Each CDR3 is given with its conserved first and last residue. D genes are given only for firm matches. Only part of the rows carry a size: once, few, many, or a class if the clone is expanded.

V gene	D gene	clone size	CDR3 length	J gene	CDR3 protein	CDR3 DNA
TRBV4-2	.	.	15	TRBJ1-6	CASSHGRGLNSPLHF	TGTGCCAGCAGCCATGGGAGGGGACTGAATTCACCCCTCCACTTT
TRBV19	.	.	14	TRBJ1-4	CASRRSSSNEKLFF	TGTGCCAGTAGGAGATCGTCTTCTAATGAAAAACTGTTTTTT
TRBV3-1/TRBV3-2	TRBD2	.	18	TRBJ2-1	CASSQEPGGRISYNEQFF	TGTGCCAGCAGCCAAGAGCCGGGAGGGCGGATCTCCTACAATGAGCAGTTCTTC
TRBV9	TRBD2	.	17	TRBJ2-3	CASSVDSGGAITDTQYF	TGTGCCAGCAGCGTAGACAGCGGGGGGGCAATCACAGATACGCAGTATTTT
TRBV24-1	.	once	14	TRBJ2-2	CATSDPTATGELFF	TGTGCCACCAGTGACCCGACAGCTACCGGGGAGCTGTTTTTT
TRBV27	TRBD1	.	15	TRBJ2-2	CASSPWTGDTGELFF	TGTGCCAGCAGTCCTTGGACAGGGGACACCGGGGAGCTGTTTTTT
TRBV14	TRBD1	.	16	TRBJ2-7	CASSSTDRGYSYEQYF	TGTGCCAGCAGCTCAACGGACAGGGGTTACTCCTACGAGCAGTACTTC
TRBV13	.	.	17	TRBJ2-1	CASRRTGGLRLNNEQFF	TGTGCCAGCAGACGAACGGGGGGCCTAAGACTTAACAATGAGCAGTTCTTC
TRBV18	.	.	16	TRBJ1-5	CASSPPTVGSNQPQHF	TGTGCCAGCTCACCACCGACAGTTGGAAGCAATCAGCCCCAGCATTTT
TRBV6-2/TRBV6-3	.	few	14	TRBJ1-2	CASSLDGATYGYTF	TGTGCCAGCAGTCTCGATGGGGCTACCTATGGCTACACCTTC
TRBV7-2	.	.	13	TRBJ1-5	CASSLSTDQPQHF	TGTGCCAGCAGCTTATCCACGGATCAGCCCCAGCATTTT
TRBV7-8	.	.	18	TRBJ1-5	CASSTLGGDFGNNQPQHF	TGTGCCAGCAGCACCCTCGGGGGGGACTTTGGGAACAATCAGCCCCAGCATTTT
TRBV5-8	.	.	15	TRBJ1-5	CASSLFQATNQPQHF	TGTGCCAGCAGCTTGTTCCAGGCTACCAATCAGCCCCAGCATTTT
TRBV4-3	.	few	14	TRBJ1-2	CASSATPQGYGYTF	TGCGCCAGCAGCGCAACGCCCCAGGGCTATGGCTACACCTTC
TRBV14	TRBD1	.	15	TRBJ1-2	CASSPWTGNVNGYTF	TGTGCCAGCAGCCCATGGACAGGGAATGTAAATGGCTACACCTTC
TRBV5-1	.	.	15	TRBJ2-7	CASSPLPQNSYEQYF	TGCGCCAGCAGCCCCTTGCCGCAGAACTCCTACGAGCAGTACTTC
TRBV9	TRBD1	.	14	TRBJ1-4	CASSPSTGYEKLFF	TGTGCCAGCAGCCCATCGACAGGGTATGAAAAACTGTTTTTT
TRBV28	.	.	13	TRBJ1-5	CASSLYKNQPQHF	TGTGCCAGCAGTTTATACAAGAATCAGCCCCAGCATTTT
TRBV5-1	TRBD2	.	15	TRBJ2-4	CASSAGGGTKNIQYF	TGCGCCAGCAGCGCTGGCGGGGGAACCAAAAACATTCAGTACTTC
TRBV19	.	.	12	TRBJ2-1	CASSIFLNEQFF	TGTGCCAGTAGTATCTTCTTAAATGAGCAGTTCTTC
TRBV2	.	.	13	TRBJ1-4	CASGQHPNEKLFF	TGTGCCAGCGGGCAACACCCAAATGAAAAACTGTTTTTT
TRBV29-1	.	.	15	TRBJ2-2	CSGRAGRKNTGELFF	TGCAGCGGAAGGGCGGGGAGAAAAAACACCGGGGAGCTGTTTTTT
TRBV5-8	TRBD1	.	14	TRBJ2-7	CASSPRDRRYEQYF	TGTGCCAGCAGCCCGCGGGACAGGAGATACGAGCAGTACTTC
TRBV7-8	.	.	16	TRBJ2-3	CASTHARQASTDTQYF	TGTGCCAGCACGCACGCGCGACAGGCTAGCACAGATACGCAGTATTTT
TRBV6-5	.	.	15	TRBJ1-1	CASSPWRGGNTEAFF	TGTGCCAGCAGTCCATGGCGGGGGGGGAACACTGAAGCTTTCTTT
TRBV5-5	.	.	16	TRBJ2-3	CASSFIAVTSTDTQYF	TGTGCCAGCAGCTTCATAGCGGTAACTAGCACAGATACGCAGTATTTT
TRBV11-2	.	.	14	TRBJ1-1	CASSPSVGGTEAFF	TGTGCCAGCAGCCCCTCGGTAGGGGGCACTGAAGCTTTCTTT
TRBV19	TRBD1	.	14	TRBJ1-2	CASSTQGADYGYTF	TGTGCCAGTAGTACCCAGGGGGCTGACTATGGCTACACCTTC
TRBV19	TRBD1	.	15	TRBJ2-7	CASSTAGTGNYEQYF	TGTGCCAGTAGTACGGCCGGGACAGGGAACTACGAGCAGTACTTC
TRBV3-1/TRBV3-2	.	few	15	TRBJ1-1	CASSPHGQPGTEAFF	TGTGCCAGCAGCCCACACGGACAGCCCGGCACTGAAGCTTTCTTT
TRBV5-1	TRBD2	.	15	TRBJ2-7	CASSPGTSGTHEQYF	TGCGCCAGCAGCCCCGGGACTAGCGGGACCCACGAGCAGTACTTC
TRBV4-1	.	.	15	TRBJ2-1	CASSQETLGGVEQFF	TGCGCCAGCAGCCAAGAGACACTAGGGGGGGTTGAGCAGTTCTTC
TRBV7-9	.	few	16	TRBJ1-3	CASSLTADYSGNTIYF	TGTGCCAGCAGCTTAACGGCTGACTACTCTGGAAACACCATATATTTT
TRBV19	TRBD2	.	15	TRBJ2-7	CASSIGPGGSGEQYF	TGTGCCAGTAGTATAGGCCCCGGGGGGTCCGGCGAGCAGTACTTC
TRBV13	.	.	14	TRBJ1-3	CASSLRDWGDTIYF	TGTGCCAGCAGCCTACGGGACTGGGGGGACACCATATATTTT
TRBV7-2	.	.	14	TRBJ1-1	CASSLGGPNTEAFF	TGTGCCAGCAGCTTAGGTGGGCCAAACACTGAAGCTTTCTTT
TRBV5-6	.	.	14	TRBJ1-1	CASSLREVVFEAFF	TGTGCCAGCAGCTTACGGGAAGTAGTATTCGAAGCTTTCTTT
TRBV12-3/TRBV12-4	.	.	13	TRBJ1-1	CASTSTRNTEAFF	TGTGCCAGCACTTCCACGAGGAACACTGAAGCTTTCTTT
TRBV2	TRBD1	.	14	TRBJ2-7	CASKSGQGPHEQYF	TGTGCCAGCAAGAGCGGACAGGGTCCCCACGAGCAGTACTTC
TRBV19	.	.	15	TRBJ1-5	CASSILSDSNQPQHF	TGTGCCAGTAGTATTTTGTCAGATAGCAATCAGCCCCAGCATTTT